The TCR beta chain described here comes from a study of T-cell memory formation after mild COVID-19. This clonotype has only a few counts. TCRdb itself ran the 5' RACE reads through MiXCR, one entry per CDR3 protein. The data hold around 340,000 distinct CDR3 sequences, with approximately 21% observed a single time. With 0 bases removed from V and 6 bases from J, the gap between germline ends came to 13 bases. The germline V gene encodes CDR1 SGHDT and CDR2 YYEEEE. The CDR3 is 14 residues long. This TCR was recovered from an adult woman who had mild COVID-19 (a few samples of this study predate the infection). Cell type and time point are not known. The chain couples TRBV5-6 to TRBJ2-7; D might be TRBD2 (6 bases). Sequencing input: PBMCs or a T cell subset sorted from them (not recorded which). DNA of the CDR3: TGTGCCAGCAGCTTGGTTGGCAGGGACTCCGAGCAGTACTTC. Encoded protein: CASSLVGRDSEQYF.